Here is one T cell receptor beta chain with its context. This receptor's antigen is unknown. Within one base of it there is no much larger clone, and no base qualities were kept. This entry is derived from a study of cytomegalovirus exposure and HLA in healthy donors (dated by TCRdb to about 2017). The study in broad terms: The roughly 670 repertoires of the first cohort and the 120 validation repertoires were produced on the same platform, according to a later analysis. The study aimed to test whether cataloging public T cell receptors could reveal signatures of past pathogen exposure. Along with the roughly 670-subject first cohort, a separate validation cohort of some 130 different subjects was used. To predict cytomegalovirus infection status, the study brought together high-throughput TCR immunosequencing, statistical association of individual TCRs with disease status, and machine learning. Results and caveats for the whole study, not just this receptor: The classifier was reported to diagnose cytomegalovirus status with high specificity and sensitivity in both the original and validation cohorts. The authors suggested that the approach could potentially be extended to other disease states and immunological phenotypes. In vitro tests confirmed that a few of the cytomegalovirus-associated TCR beta chains recognize cytomegalovirus antigens. A later analysis lacked HLA typing for the validation cohort, so it scored co-occurrence in that cohort across all 120 or so repertoires. A later analysis found that TCRs clustered in the first cohort also tended to co-occur in the 120 or so validation repertoires, with about 94% of cluster scores above 0. Most TCR sequences were seen in very few donors, while some public TCRs were found in many individuals. The study listed 150 to 200 TCR beta chains as associated with cytomegalovirus.

Separate from the approximately 700-subject first cohort, the validation cohort of 120 subjects was the group to which the donors belonged. From cysteine to phenylalanine, the CDR3 is 14 amino acids long. CDR3 DNA only is kept here, 42 bases in frame from base 1. Reading the germline V gene gives CDR1 KGHSY and CDR2 FQNENV. Deletion took 2 bases off V and 4 bases off J, with a span of 8 bases between the germline ends. Libraries came from the immunoSEQ multiplex PCR assay. The original pipeline was this. A statistical classification framework was developed to diagnose cytomegalovirus status using the catalog of TCR beta chain sequences. TCRdb took this table from immuneACCESS and kept in-frame rearrangements with V and J called. Such tables lack part of the clones; where checked against another copy, unresolved V genes explain under half of the gap, and the rest is unexplained. D and trimming come from the DNA, and the V and J calls and clone size come from that table. In all, the sample holds some 80,000 clones, and 95% to 96% of those were seen once. Roughly 1.3% of the sample rests with the top ten.

This clonotype was sampled from a woman between 18 and 29 years old in good health and CMV-seronegative. Material: PBMCs. Here the chain combines TRBV16 and TRBJ2-2; the D segment cannot be called with confidence. The CDR3 loop reads CASSQLVGTGELFF. The nucleotide sequence reads as follows: TGTGCCAGCAGCCAACTAGTCGGCACCGGGGAGCTGTTTTTT.